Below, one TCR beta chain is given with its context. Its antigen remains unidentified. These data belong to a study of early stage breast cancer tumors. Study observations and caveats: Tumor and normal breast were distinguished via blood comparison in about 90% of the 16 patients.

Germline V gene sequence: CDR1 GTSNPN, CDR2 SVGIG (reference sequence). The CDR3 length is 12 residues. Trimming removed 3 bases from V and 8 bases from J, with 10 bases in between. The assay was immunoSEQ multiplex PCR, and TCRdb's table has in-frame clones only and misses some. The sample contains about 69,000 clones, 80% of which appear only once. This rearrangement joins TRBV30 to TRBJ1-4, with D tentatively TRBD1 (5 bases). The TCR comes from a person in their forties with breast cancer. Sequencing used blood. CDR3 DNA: TGTGCCTGGAGCTTAGGGGTGGAAAAACTGTTTTTT. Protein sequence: CAWSLGVEKLFF.